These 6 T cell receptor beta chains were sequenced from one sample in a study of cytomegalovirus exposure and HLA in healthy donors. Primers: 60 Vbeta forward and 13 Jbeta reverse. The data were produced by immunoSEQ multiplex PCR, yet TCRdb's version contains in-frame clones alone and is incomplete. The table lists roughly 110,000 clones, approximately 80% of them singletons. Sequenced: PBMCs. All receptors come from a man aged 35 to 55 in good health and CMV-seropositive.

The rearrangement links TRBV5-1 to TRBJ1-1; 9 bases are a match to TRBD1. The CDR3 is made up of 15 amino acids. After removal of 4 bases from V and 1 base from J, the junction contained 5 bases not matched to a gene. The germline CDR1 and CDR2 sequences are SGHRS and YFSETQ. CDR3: CASSPGQGPNTEAFF. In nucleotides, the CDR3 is TGCGCCAGCAGCCCGGGACAGGGACCGAACACTGAAGCTTTCTTT.

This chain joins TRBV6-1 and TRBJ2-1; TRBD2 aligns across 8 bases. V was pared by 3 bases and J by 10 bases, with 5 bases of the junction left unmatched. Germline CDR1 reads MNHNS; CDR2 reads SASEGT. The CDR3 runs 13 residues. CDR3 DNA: TGTGCCAGCAGTGAGTGGCGGGGGGCCGAGCAGTTCTTC. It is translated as CASSEWRGAEQFF.

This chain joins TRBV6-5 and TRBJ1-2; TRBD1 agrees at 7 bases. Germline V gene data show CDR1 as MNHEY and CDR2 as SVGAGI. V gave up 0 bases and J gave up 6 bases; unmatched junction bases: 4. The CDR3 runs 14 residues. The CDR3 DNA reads TGTGCCAGCAGTTACTCGAGAGGGGGCGATGGCTACACCTTC. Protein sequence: CASSYSRGGDGYTF.

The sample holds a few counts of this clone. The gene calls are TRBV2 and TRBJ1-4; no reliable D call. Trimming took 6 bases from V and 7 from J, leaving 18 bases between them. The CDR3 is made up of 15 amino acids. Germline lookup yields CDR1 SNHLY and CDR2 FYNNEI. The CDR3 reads CASRDFPGRSEKLFF. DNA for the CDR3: TGTGCCAGCAGGGACTTTCCGGGTCGGAGTGAAAAACTGTTTTTT.

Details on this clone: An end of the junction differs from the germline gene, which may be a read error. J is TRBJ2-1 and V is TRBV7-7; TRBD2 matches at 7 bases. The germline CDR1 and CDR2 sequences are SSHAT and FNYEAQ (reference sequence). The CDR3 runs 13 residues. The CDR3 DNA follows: TGTGCTAGCAGCTTGGGGGGGATGAATGAGCAGTTCTTC. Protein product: CASSLGGMNEQFF. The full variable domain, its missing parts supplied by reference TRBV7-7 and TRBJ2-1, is GAGVSQSPRYKVTKRGQDVTLRCDPISSHATLYWYQQALGQGPEFLTYFNYEAQPDKSGLPSDRFSAERPEGSISTLTIQRTEQRDSAMYRCASSLGGMNEQFFGPGTRLTVL.

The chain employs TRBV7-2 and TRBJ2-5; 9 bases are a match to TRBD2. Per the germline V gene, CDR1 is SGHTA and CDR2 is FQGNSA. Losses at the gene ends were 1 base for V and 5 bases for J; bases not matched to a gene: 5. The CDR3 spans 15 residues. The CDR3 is CASSLGGLAPETQYF. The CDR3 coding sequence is TGTGCCAGCAGCTTAGGGGGACTAGCCCCTGAGACCCAGTACTTC.